Below, 28 T cell receptor beta chains from the same sample are listed, as sequenced in a study of shared clonotypes between healthy human individuals. Assay: immunoSEQ multiplex PCR; the TCRdb copy retains only in-frame clones and omits some. This sample has about 980,000 clones, with approximately 80% found just once. Sequencing was carried out using memory CD4+ T cells sorted from blood. Subset described: CD45RA-negative fraction. The receptors shown here come from a man aged 18 to 29 in good health.

This clone was seen repeatedly, ten times or more. Within the sample, other DNA sequences also encode this same CDR3. The chain employs TRBV20-1 and TRBJ2-5; D unresolved. The CDR3 contains 11 residues. V lost 2 bases, J lost 4 bases, and 5 bases lay in between. Looked up from germline, CDR1 is DFQATT and CDR2 is SNEGSKA (reference sequence). CDR3 nucleotide sequence: TGCAGTGCTAGAAAGGGAGAGACCCAGTACTTC. As protein: CSARKGETQYF.

The chain combines TRBV6-5 with TRBJ1-5; D ambiguous. Per the germline V gene, CDR1 is MNHEY and CDR2 is SVGAGI. CDR3 length: 13 amino acids. V lost 3 bases and J 6 bases, leaving 9 bases between the germline ends. The CDR3 DNA sequence: TGTGCCAGCAGTTATTCGGGGAGTCAGCCCCAGCATTTT. Amino acids: CASSYSGSQPQHF.

In its sample, this clone was seen a few times. The CDR3: CASSRGDAQETQYF. The CDR3 nucleotides are TGCGCCAGCAGCCGGGGCGACGCACAAGAGACCCAGTACTTC. The genes are TRBV5-1 and TRBJ2-5; D is perhaps TRBD1 or TRBD2 (5 bases each). V lost 4 bases to trimming and J lost 2 bases, with 12 bases between them. The CDR3 extends over 14 amino acids. The germline V gene encodes CDR1 SGHRS and CDR2 YFSETQ.

The J gene is TRBJ2-1, the V gene TRBV11-2; D is perhaps TRBD2 (7 bases). The CDR3 length is 16 residues. Germline V gene data show CDR1 as SGHAT and CDR2 as FQNNGV. The germline V and J ends were trimmed by 5 bases and 2 bases, with 16 bases remaining between them. The CDR3 region has the DNA TGTGCCAGCAGCCTGGTGGGGAGGGGGGCCTACAATGAGCAGTTCTTC. As protein: CASSLVGRGAYNEQFF.

The chain has TRBV12-5 and TRBJ2-5, with D tentatively TRBD1 (8 bases). CDR3 length equals 15 residues. Germline V gives CDR1 LGHNT, CDR2 FRNRAP. Trimming removed 1 base from V and 3 bases from J, with 12 bases in between. As DNA, the CDR3 is TGTGCTAGTGGTTTGGGGACAGGGAGGGAAGAGACCCAGTACTTC. Translation: CASGLGTGREETQYF. Looking up the rest from reference TRBV12-5 and TRBJ2-5 gives the full variable domain: DARVTQTPRHKVTEMGQEVTMRCQPILGHNTVFWYRQTMMQGLELLAYFRNRAPLDDSGMPKDRFSAEMPDATLATLKIQPSEPRDSAVYFCASGLGTGREETQYFGPGTRLLVL.

A remark on this clone: The CDR3 ends on some other residue instead of the conserved phenylalanine or tryptophan, so this is likely a read error. It is unclear where the CDR3 begins or ends on the DNA, so no DNA is shown, and the CDR3 is as TCRdb lists it. The chain combines TRBV3-2 with TRBJ1-1. TRBV3-2 is a listed pseudogene. Including both end residues, the CDR3 is 9 amino acids long. The CDR3 reads CASSSKTPL.

V and J are TRBV5-1 and TRBJ2-7, with D perhaps matching TRBD1 or TRBD2 (5 bases each). The V end lost 4 bases, the J end lost 3 bases, and 14 bases lay between the germline ends. CDR1 and CDR2 (germline): SGHRS, YFSETQ. This CDR3 spans 14 amino acids. The CDR3 sequence is CASSPDGTDYEQYF. CDR3 nucleotides: TGCGCCAGCAGCCCGGACGGGACGGACTACGAGCAGTACTTC.

The rearrangement joins TRBV28 to TRBJ1-4; D gene ambiguous. Germline V gives CDR1 MDHEN, CDR2 SYDVKM. This CDR3 is built from 14 residues. Trimming cost V 5 bases and J 4 bases, with 11 bases left between them. The DNA of the CDR3 is TGTGCCAGCAGTCTACGACCGATTAATGAAAAACTGTTTTTT. Encoded protein: CASSLRPINEKLFF. The full variable domain, rest sourced from reference TRBV28 and TRBJ1-4, is DVKVTQSSRYLVKRTGEKVFLECVQDMDHENMFWYRQDPGLGLRLIYFSYDVKMKEKGDIPEGYSVSREKKERFSLILESASTNQTSMYLCASSLRPINEKLFFGSGTQLSVL.

The chain couples TRBV29-1 to TRBJ2-5; D might be TRBD1 (5 bases). CDR1 is SQVTM, CDR2 ANQGSEA, per germline. The CDR3 spans 11 residues. Deletions cut 7 bases from V and 5 bases from J, with 11 bases between. This chain's CDR3 is CSGGKGETQYF. CDR3 coding DNA: TGCAGCGGGGGCAAAGGGGAGACCCAGTACTTC.

The J gene is TRBJ2-5, the V gene TRBV15; D unclear. Trimming took off 5 bases at V and 5 bases at J, with 18 bases between the two ends. Per germline, CDR1 LNHNV and CDR2 YYDKDF (reference sequence). The CDR3 extends over 15 amino acids. DNA of the CDR3: TGTGCCACCAGCTTTGCCAGGTCAAAATTTGAGACCCAGTACTTC. Translation: CATSFARSKFETQYF.

The genes are TRBV6-1 and TRBJ2-2, with 9 bases fitting TRBD2. The CDR3 runs to 13 residues. With V trimmed by 7 bases and J by 4 bases, 1 base remained unmatched. Germline V gene lookup returns CDR1 MNHNS and CDR2 SASEGT. CDR3 nucleotide sequence: TGTGCCAGCAAGCGGGGGGTCACCGGGGAGCTGTTTTTT. Its translation is CASKRGVTGELFF.

The genes are TRBV2 and TRBJ2-1; D uncertain. Trimming stripped 4 bases from V and 6 bases from J, with 7 bases between. The CDR3 totals 12 residues. Germline CDR1 reads SNHLY; CDR2 reads FYNNEI. Here the CDR3 reads CASSVRVNEQFF. CDR3 bases: TGTGCCAGCAGTGTAAGGGTCAATGAGCAGTTCTTC. Filled out from reference TRBV2 and TRBJ2-1, the complete variable domain reads EPEVTQTPSHQVTQMGQEVILRCVPISNHLYFYWYRQILGQKVEFLVSFYNNEISEKSEIFDDQFSVERPDGSNFTLKIRSTKLEDSAMYFCASSVRVNEQFFGPGTRLTVL.

The chain combines TRBV6-6 with TRBJ2-1; 9 nucleotides agree with TRBD1. Germline CDR1 is MNHNY and CDR2 is SVGAGI (reference sequence). V was clipped by 2 bases and J by 6 bases; unmatched bases: 8. The CDR3 covers 16 residues. CDR3 in DNA: TGTGCCAGCAGTTACCGCCGGGACAGGGTTATCAATGAGCAGTTCTTC. Its translation: CASSYRRDRVINEQFF.

J is TRBJ2-1 and V is TRBV28; D is undetermined. The CDR3 sequence is 15 residues long. Germline V gene data show CDR1 as MDHEN and CDR2 as SYDVKM. Trimming took off 2 bases at V and 5 bases at J, with 13 bases between the two ends. CDR3 sequence reads: CASSLEWSRNNEQFF. CDR3 nucleotide sequence: TGTGCCAGCAGTTTAGAGTGGTCCCGTAACAATGAGCAGTTCTTC.

As concerns this clone: Other DNA variants within this sample encode the same CDR3. This chain links TRBV29-1 with TRBJ2-7; TRBD1 matches at 8 bases. V shed 7 bases and J 2 bases; nucleotides not matched to a gene: 4. The CDR3 totals 12 residues. The germline V gene encodes CDR1 SQVTM and CDR2 ANQGSEA. The CDR3 sequence: CSAGTGTYEQYF. CDR3 coding DNA: TGCAGCGCCGGGACAGGCACCTACGAGCAGTACTTC.

This chain uses TRBV5-1 with TRBJ2-7; D unclear. Germline CDR1 is SGHRS and CDR2 is YFSETQ. Trimming left V 0 bases short and J 1 base short, with 8 bases between. The CDR3 spans 14 residues. CDR3 protein: CASSLAYFSYEQYF. In DNA form, the CDR3 reads TGCGCCAGCAGCTTGGCCTATTTTTCCTACGAGCAGTACTTC.

This chain uses TRBV7-2 with TRBJ2-7, with 7 positions matching TRBD1. Germline V gene data show CDR1 as SGHTA and CDR2 as FQGNSA. Unmatched junction bases numbered 6, after V lost 4 bases and J lost 3 bases. The CDR3 is 14 residues long. The CDR3 nucleotides are TGTGCCAGCAGCTACAGGGGCCTAATCTACGAGCAGTACTTC. It yields the protein CASSYRGLIYEQYF. Full variable domain (remainder filled in from reference TRBV7-2 and TRBJ2-7): GAGVSQSPSNKVTEKGKDVELRCDPISGHTALYWYRQSLGQGLEFLIYFQGNSAPDKSGLPSDRFSAERTGGSVSTLTIQRTQQEDSAVYLCASSYRGLIYEQYFGPGTRLTVT.

This clone was counted only a few times. A much larger clone lies a single base off, so this may be a read error. This chain joins TRBV28 and TRBJ1-1; no firm D call. Looked up from germline, CDR1 is MDHEN and CDR2 is SYDVKM. The CDR3 covers 11 residues. Trimming stripped 8 bases from V and 0 bases from J, with 4 bases between. The CDR3 loop reads CASGLNTEAFF. CDR3 DNA: TGTGCCAGCGGGCTGAACACTGAAGCTTTCTTT. Together with reference TRBV28 and TRBJ1-1, the CDR3 gives the full variable domain: DVKVTQSSRYLVKRTGEKVFLECVQDMDHENMFWYRQDPGLGLRLIYFSYDVKMKEKGDIPEGYSVSREKKERFSLILESASTNQTSMYLCASGLNTEAFFGQGTRLTVV.

V and J are TRBV28 and TRBJ1-3; 7 bases match TRBD1. Trimming cost V 5 bases and J 11 bases; bases outside gene matches: 15. Germline-derived CDR1 and CDR2 are MDHEN and SYDVKM. The CDR3 is 15 amino acids. DNA of the CDR3: TGTGCCAGCAGTCAGAATTTAAGGACAGGAGGCGCCATATATTTT. Its protein product is CASSQNLRTGGAIYF.

V and J are TRBV5-1 and TRBJ2-3; 7 positions agree with TRBD2. The CDR3 is made up of 17 amino acids. Germline trimming cut 2 bases from V and 0 bases from J; bases unmatched to any gene: 9. CDR1 and CDR2 from the germline V gene are SGHRS and YFSETQ. The CDR3 sequence is CASSLREGRLSTDTQYF. As DNA, the CDR3 is TGCGCCAGCAGCTTAAGGGAGGGGCGCTTAAGCACAGATACGCAGTATTTT.

The CDR3 region is CASSLRAAGGPLQETQYF. CDR3 nucleotides: TGCGCCAGCAGCTTGAGGGCAGCGGGGGGGCCCCTCCAAGAGACCCAGTACTTC. The rearrangement links TRBV5-1 to TRBJ2-5, with 10 bases matching TRBD2. This CDR3 is built from 18 residues. The germline V gene has CDR1 SGHRS and CDR2 YFSETQ. Trimming cost V 1 base and J 1 base; bases outside gene matches: 10.

This clone was found once. This sequence joins TRBV5-4 and TRBJ2-3; 8 bases are a match to TRBD2. Germline-derived CDR1 and CDR2 are SGHNT and YYREEE (reference sequence). The CDR3 extends over 17 amino acids. With 4 bases clipped from V and 2 bases from J, the junction kept 12 bases outside the gene matches. CDR3 in DNA: TGTGCCAGCAGCCTGGCAAGCGGGGGAGAGTCCACAGATACGCAGTATTTT. Protein product: CASSLASGGESTDTQYF.

This clone appeared a few times. The genes are TRBV5-4 and TRBJ1-2; 7 bases fit TRBD1. Per germline, CDR1 SGHNT and CDR2 YYREEE (reference sequence). V lost 4 bases to trimming and J lost 5 bases; unmatched junction nucleotides: 5. This CDR3 comprises 13 residues. CDR3 amino acids: CASSPGQTYGYTF. CDR3 DNA: TGTGCCAGCAGCCCGGGACAGACTTATGGCTACACCTTC.

This clone was observed a single time. CDR3: CASSPSPGSSGNTIYF. The CDR3 DNA is TGTGCCAGCTCACCGAGCCCTGGGAGCTCTGGAAACACCATATATTTT. The V call is TRBV18, the J call TRBJ1-3, with D hard to call. Trimming stripped 3 bases from V and 0 bases from J, with 12 bases between. This CDR3 contains 16 residues. The germline V gene has CDR1 KGHSH and CDR2 LQKENI.

The chain has TRBV10-3 and TRBJ2-7; TRBD1 aligns across 7 bases. Looked up from germline, CDR1 is ENHRY and CDR2 is SYGVKD. With V trimmed by 10 bases and J by 5 bases, 11 bases remained unmatched. The CDR3 has 13 amino acids. The CDR3 nucleotides read TGTGCCACGAACCTAGGGACAGTCCACGAGCAGTACTTC. It translates to CATNLGTVHEQYF.

The chain is built from TRBV4-1 and TRBJ2-7, with TRBD1 matching over 7 bases. V lost 2 bases and J lost 2; bases outside the gene matches: 6. CDR1 and CDR2 (germline): MGHRA, YSYEKL. The CDR3 totals 15 residues. CDR3 nucleotides: TGCGCCAGCAGCCAACGACAGGGCCGGGCCTACGAGCAGTACTTC. Its translation is CASSQRQGRAYEQYF.

The chain carries TRBV7-9 and TRBJ2-5; D not certain. The CDR3 has 14 residues. CDR1 and CDR2 from the germline V gene are SEHNR and FQNEAQ (reference sequence). The V gene lost 5 bases and the J gene lost 3 bases, with 13 bases spanning the gap. CDR3 amino acids: CASSIHAREETQYF. DNA of the CDR3: TGTGCCAGCAGCATACATGCACGGGAAGAGACCCAGTACTTC.

The chain is built from TRBV21-1 and TRBJ1-1; the table's D call, TRBD1, has no DNA check behind it. TRBV21-1 is classified as a pseudogene. The CDR3 is 16 residues long. The chain's CDR3 is CASSNNTDRLGTEAFF. Here the CDR3 DNA reads TGTGCCAGCAGCAATAATACGGACAGGCTGGGGACTGAAGCTTTCTTT.